One and the same sample provided the 17 T cell receptor beta chains below, sequenced in a study of shared clonotypes between healthy human individuals. The assay was immunoSEQ multiplex PCR, and TCRdb's table has in-frame clones only and misses some. The table records around 2.1 million clones, 90% to 96% of them present only once. The sequenced sample was naive CD4+ T cells sorted from blood. Subset in this sample: CD45RA+ positively selected. The receptors originated from a man between 18 and 29 years old in good health.

CDR3 sequence reads: CASSLVGSVAYEQYF. The CDR3 DNA reads as TGTGCCAGCAGCTTAGTCGGCAGTGTTGCGTACGAGCAGTACTTC. This chain uses TRBV11-2 with TRBJ2-7; no reliable D call. This CDR3 spans 15 amino acids. Trimming removed 1 base from V and 4 bases from J, with 14 bases in between. The germline V gene encodes CDR1 SGHAT and CDR2 FQNNGV.

The chain employs TRBV9 and TRBJ1-6; no clear D. V shed 4 bases and J shed 8 bases, with 13 bases lying between them. The CDR3 loop spans 14 amino acids. Germline assignment: CDR1 SGDLS and CDR2 YYNGEE. The CDR3 spells CASSLGQSYSPLHF. The CDR3 coding sequence is TGTGCCAGCAGCCTTGGGCAGTCGTATTCACCCCTCCACTTT.

The J gene is TRBJ1-1, the V gene TRBV10-2; 11 bases fit TRBD1. From germline, CDR1 is WSHSY and CDR2 SAAADI. This CDR3 is 13 amino acids long. The V segment lost 4 bases and the J segment 8 bases; nucleotides outside the gene matches: 3. CDR3 loop: CASSGTGGGEAFF. CDR3 nucleotide sequence: TGCGCCAGCAGTGGGACAGGGGGCGGCGAAGCTTTCTTT.

The rearrangement joins TRBV7-9 to TRBJ2-5; no firm D call. Germline lookup yields CDR1 SEHNR and CDR2 FQNEAQ (reference sequence). The V end was cut by 5 bases, the J end by 1 base, with 8 bases between. This CDR3 is 13 amino acids long. The CDR3 DNA follows: TGTGCCAGCAGCATGTCTAGCCAAGAGACCCAGTACTTC. It is translated as CASSMSSQETQYF.

The chain has TRBV18 and TRBJ2-7; 10 nucleotides align to TRBD2. V lost 0 bases and J lost 6; bases outside the gene matches: 5. The CDR3 totals 15 residues. Germline V gives CDR1 KGHSH, CDR2 LQKENI. CDR3 coding DNA: TGTGCCAGCTCACCACCGAGCGGGGGGGCCCGCGAGCAGTACTTC. Its protein is CASSPPSGGAREQYF.

The V call is TRBV21-1, the J call TRBJ2-7; the D segment call TRBD2 is taken from the table without a DNA check. TRBV21-1 is a pseudogene segment. The CDR3 has 11 amino acids. CDR3 in amino acids: CASSKSCEQYF. As DNA, the CDR3 is TGTGCCAGCAGCAAATCGTGTGAGCAGTACTTC.

The chain couples TRBV28 to TRBJ2-5; 10 bases fit TRBD2. V was clipped by 5 bases and J by 1 base; unmatched bases: 16. The CDR3 spans 19 residues. Germline CDR1 MDHEN, CDR2 SYDVKM. The CDR3 region is CASSLKMGLAGVSQETQYF. The DNA of the CDR3 is TGTGCCAGCAGTCTTAAAATGGGGCTAGCGGGAGTTAGCCAAGAGACCCAGTACTTC.

The chain has TRBV2 and TRBJ1-3; no clear D. The V end was cut by 5 bases, the J end by 4 bases, with 6 bases between. The germline CDR1 and CDR2 sequences are SNHLY and FYNNEI. This CDR3 is built from 12 residues. The CDR3 region has the DNA TGTGCCAGCAGTATACAGGGAAACACCATATATTTT. Residues: CASSIQGNTIYF.

The gene calls are TRBV7-2 and TRBJ1-5; D gene uncertain. The CDR3 sequence is 13 residues long. Germline CDR1 SGHTA, CDR2 FQGNSA. V was shortened by 3 bases and J by 3 bases, with 6 bases between the two germline ends. CDR3 in DNA: TGTGCCAGCAGCTTTGGACTCAATCAGCCCCAGCATTTT. Translated, it gives CASSFGLNQPQHF. Supplemented by reference TRBV7-2 and TRBJ1-5, the full variable domain reads GAGVSQSPSNKVTEKGKDVELRCDPISGHTALYWYRQSLGQGLEFLIYFQGNSAPDKSGLPSDRFSAERTGGSVSTLTIQRTQQEDSAVYLCASSFGLNQPQHFGDGTRLSIL.

V and J are TRBV11-2 and TRBJ2-5, with TRBD2 as a possible D gene (6 bases). The CDR3 loop spans 16 amino acids. V was shortened by 4 bases and J by 1 base, with 16 bases between the two germline ends. CDR1 SGHAT and CDR2 FQNNGV come from the germline V gene. The CDR3 loop is CASSSAGRNFQETQYF. CDR3 DNA sequence: TGTGCCAGCAGCTCGGCGGGACGGAATTTCCAAGAGACCCAGTACTTC.

V usage is TRBV5-6 and J usage is TRBJ1-2; D unclear. The CDR3 contains 12 residues. In germline, CDR1 is SGHDT, CDR2 YYEEEE. The V end lost 4 bases, the J end lost 8 bases, and 12 bases lay between the germline ends. The CDR3 DNA is TGTGCCAGCAGCCTCGGAATTGGGGGCTACACCTTC. Its translation: CASSLGIGGYTF.

This chain connects TRBV5-6 to TRBJ1-2, with D possibly matching TRBD1 (6 bases). CDR1 is SGHDT and CDR2 is YYEEEE in the germline V gene. The CDR3 totals 15 residues. Trimming pared 4 bases from V and 6 bases from J, leaving 19 bases between. CDR3 nucleotides: TGTGCCAGCAGCCCTCTGGCCGGACAGCTTAATGGCTACACCTTC. Protein: CASSPLAGQLNGYTF.

The rearrangement joins TRBV18 to TRBJ1-6; 9 bases match TRBD1. After removal of 3 bases from V and 7 bases from J, the junction contained 25 bases not matched to a gene. Germline CDR1 reads KGHSH; CDR2 reads LQKENI. CDR3 size: 22 residues. The CDR3 reads CASSPYALPGQGPRMGNSPLHF. The CDR3 DNA follows: TGTGCCAGCTCACCCTACGCCCTTCCGGGACAGGGACCGAGGATGGGGAATTCACCCCTCCACTTT.

As concerns this clone: This specimen includes other DNA sequences encoding the same CDR3. V usage is TRBV11-3 and J usage is TRBJ2-1; the D gene is possibly TRBD2 (6 bases). The germline V and J ends were trimmed by 1 base and 2 bases, with 6 bases remaining between them. The CDR3 sequence is 14 residues long. Germline CDR1 is SGHNT and CDR2 is YENEEA. CDR3 region: CASSLGGAYNEQFF. CDR3 DNA sequence: TGTGCCAGCAGCTTAGGCGGGGCCTACAATGAGCAGTTCTTC.

The genes are TRBV19 and TRBJ2-7; 7 bases are shared with TRBD1. J lost 2 bases, V lost 3 bases, and 7 bases had no gene match. Germline V gene data show CDR1 as LNHDA and CDR2 as SQIVND (reference sequence). The CDR3 is 15 residues long. In DNA, the CDR3 is TGTGCCAGTAGTATGGGCAGGGGGAAGCCCTACGAGCAGTACTTC. Translation gives CASSMGRGKPYEQYF.

V is TRBV18 and J is TRBJ2-2; either TRBD1 or TRBD2 may fit D (5 bases each). The CDR3 is made up of 19 amino acids. V was pared by 3 bases and J by 0 bases, with 20 bases between. Per the germline V gene, CDR1 is KGHSH and CDR2 is LQKENI. CDR3 region: CASSPLIVTGTANTGELFF. The CDR3 DNA follows: TGTGCCAGCTCACCCCTAATTGTTACCGGGACGGCGAACACCGGGGAGCTGTTTTTT.

The V gene is TRBV5-1, the J gene TRBJ2-7; the match to TRBD1 covers 10 bases. The ends lost 0 bases at V and 5 bases at J; junction bases unmatched: 5. Germline V gives CDR1 SGHRS, CDR2 YFSETQ. The CDR3 covers 15 residues. CDR3 amino acids: CASSLGGTGAHEQYF. CDR3 coding DNA: TGCGCCAGCAGCTTGGGCGGGACAGGGGCCCACGAGCAGTACTTC.